This T cell receptor beta chain was identified during a study of PD-1 blockade in classical Hodgkin lymphoma. Across the whole study: Nivolumab 3 mg/kg was given intravenously every 2 weeks.

Brentuximab vedotin exposure varied, and every patient relapsed after autologous stem cell transplantation. The study, taken as a whole, reports: At C4D1, TCR diversity had climbed significantly for CD4+ cells, though not for CD8+ cells. Exclusion was the outcome for patients who began nivolumab under 1 year after ASCT. The drivers behind the repertoire differences, possibly disease activity or prior therapy, remain undefined.

Using immunoSEQ multiplex PCR, the repertoire was profiled, and TCRdb retains in-frame clones only, with some absent. The data contain fewer than 50,000 clones, 88% of them singletons. Deletions cut 7 bases from V and 3 bases from J, with 19 bases between. CDR1 is MDHEN, CDR2 SYDVKM, per germline. The CDR3 loop spans 15 amino acids. For this clone: Antigen unknown.

The receptor was isolated from a human donor with classical Hodgkin lymphoma. The chain recombines TRBV28 with TRBJ2-7; D assignment may be TRBD1 or TRBD2 (7 bases each). Specimen: peripheral blood mononuclear cells (PBMCs), collected at baseline. This CDR3 reads CASIRQGLNHYEQYF. In DNA form, the CDR3 reads TGTGCCAGCATTCGACAGGGACTAAATCACTACGAGCAGTACTTC.